The source of this T cell receptor (beta chain) is a study of control samples from healthy donors and cancer patients. Remarks on this clone: Within the sample, other DNA sequences also encode this same CDR3.

Trimming took 0 bases from V and 3 from J, leaving 5 bases between them. CDR1 and CDR2 (germline): KGHSH, LQKENI. This CDR3 has 13 amino acids. Profiled with immunoSEQ multiplex PCR; TCRdb holds only in-frame clones, not every one. This table holds 110,000 to 150,000 clones, over 90% found once. The gene calls are TRBV18 and TRBJ2-5; the D is unclear. What was sequenced was PBMCs. The TCR originated in a man aged 55 to 70 with colorectal cancer. CDR3 nucleotides: TGTGCCAGCTCACCACCGGGTGAAGAGACCCAGTACTTC. Residues: CASSPPGEETQYF.